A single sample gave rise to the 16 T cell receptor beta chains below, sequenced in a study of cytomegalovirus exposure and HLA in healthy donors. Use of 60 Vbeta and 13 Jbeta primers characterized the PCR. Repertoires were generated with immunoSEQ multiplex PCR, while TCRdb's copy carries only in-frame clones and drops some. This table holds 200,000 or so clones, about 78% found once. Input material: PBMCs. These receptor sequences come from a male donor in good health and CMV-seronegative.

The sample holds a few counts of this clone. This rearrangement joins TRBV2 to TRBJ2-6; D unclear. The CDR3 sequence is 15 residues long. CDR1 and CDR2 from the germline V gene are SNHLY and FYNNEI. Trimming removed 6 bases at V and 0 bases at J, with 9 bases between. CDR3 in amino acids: CASRVRSSGANVLTF. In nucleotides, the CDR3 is TGTGCCAGCAGGGTGCGTTCCTCTGGGGCCAACGTCCTGACTTTC.

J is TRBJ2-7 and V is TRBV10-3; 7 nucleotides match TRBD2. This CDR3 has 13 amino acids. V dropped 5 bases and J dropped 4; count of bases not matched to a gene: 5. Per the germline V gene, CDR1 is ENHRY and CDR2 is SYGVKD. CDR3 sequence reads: CAISNAGAYEQYF. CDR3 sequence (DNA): TGTGCCATCAGTAACGCGGGAGCATACGAGCAGTACTTC.

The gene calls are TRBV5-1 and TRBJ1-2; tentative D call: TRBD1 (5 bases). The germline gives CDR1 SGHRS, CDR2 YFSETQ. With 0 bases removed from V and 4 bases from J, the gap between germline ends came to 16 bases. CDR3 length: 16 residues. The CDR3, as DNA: TGCGCCAGCAGCTTGGATCCGGATACGGGGGGCTATGGCTACACCTTC. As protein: CASSLDPDTGGYGYTF.

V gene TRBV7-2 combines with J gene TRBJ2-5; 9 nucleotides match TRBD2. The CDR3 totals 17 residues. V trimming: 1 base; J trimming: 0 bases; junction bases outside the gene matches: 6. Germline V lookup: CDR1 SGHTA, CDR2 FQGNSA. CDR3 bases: TGTGCCAGCAGCTTAGTGGGCAGCGGGGGGTACCAAGAGACCCAGTACTTC. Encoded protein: CASSLVGSGGYQETQYF.

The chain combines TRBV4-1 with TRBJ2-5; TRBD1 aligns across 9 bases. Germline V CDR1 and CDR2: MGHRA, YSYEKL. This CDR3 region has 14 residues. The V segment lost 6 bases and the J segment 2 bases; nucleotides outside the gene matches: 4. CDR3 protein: CASSDDRGQETQYF. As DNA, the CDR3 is TGCGCCAGCAGTGACGACAGGGGGCAAGAGACCCAGTACTTC.

For the CDR3, the DNA is TGTGCCAGCAGTCCCGGGTCTATCGACGAGCAGTACTTC. The encoded protein is CASSPGSIDEQYF. V is TRBV5-6 and J is TRBJ2-7, with D hard to call. The ends were cut back, 5 bases at V and 5 bases at J, with 14 bases in the middle. In germline, CDR1 is SGHDT, CDR2 YYEEEE. The CDR3 loop spans 13 amino acids.

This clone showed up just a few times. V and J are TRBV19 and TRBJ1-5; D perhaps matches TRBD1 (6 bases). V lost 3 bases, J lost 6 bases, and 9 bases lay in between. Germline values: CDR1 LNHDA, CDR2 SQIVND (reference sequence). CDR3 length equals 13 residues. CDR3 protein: CASSIQGSQPQHF. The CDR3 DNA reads TGTGCCAGTAGTATCCAGGGGTCTCAGCCCCAGCATTTT. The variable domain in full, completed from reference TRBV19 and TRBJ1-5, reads DGGITQSPKYLFRKEGQNVTLSCEQNLNHDAMYWYRQDPGQGLRLIYYSQIVNDFQKGDIAEGYSVSREKKESFPLTVTSAQKNPTAFYLCASSIQGSQPQHFGDGTRLSIL.

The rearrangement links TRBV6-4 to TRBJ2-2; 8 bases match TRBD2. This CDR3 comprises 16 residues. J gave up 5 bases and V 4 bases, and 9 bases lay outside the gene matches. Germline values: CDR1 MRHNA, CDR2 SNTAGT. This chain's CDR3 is CASSVGAGVLTGELFF. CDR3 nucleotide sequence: TGTGCCAGCAGTGTTGGAGCGGGAGTCCTTACCGGGGAGCTGTTTTTT.

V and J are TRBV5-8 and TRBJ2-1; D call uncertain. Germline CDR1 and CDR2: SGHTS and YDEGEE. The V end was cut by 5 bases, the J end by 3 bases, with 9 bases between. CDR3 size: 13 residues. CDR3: CASSLALYNEQFF. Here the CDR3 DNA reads TGTGCCAGCAGTCTGGCCCTCTACAATGAGCAGTTCTTC.

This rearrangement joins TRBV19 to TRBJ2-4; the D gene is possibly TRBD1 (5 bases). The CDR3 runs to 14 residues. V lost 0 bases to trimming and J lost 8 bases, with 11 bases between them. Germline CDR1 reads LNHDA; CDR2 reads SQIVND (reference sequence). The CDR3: CASSIDGFRDIQYF. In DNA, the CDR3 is TGTGCCAGTAGTATAGATGGATTCAGGGACATTCAGTACTTC.

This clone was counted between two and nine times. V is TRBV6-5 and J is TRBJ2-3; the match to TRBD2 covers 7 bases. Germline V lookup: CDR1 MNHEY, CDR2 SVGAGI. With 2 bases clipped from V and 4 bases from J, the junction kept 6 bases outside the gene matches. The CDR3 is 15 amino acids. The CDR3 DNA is TGTGCCAGCAGTTACACGGCGGGAGTGGCAGATACGCAGTATTTT. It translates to CASSYTAGVADTQYF.

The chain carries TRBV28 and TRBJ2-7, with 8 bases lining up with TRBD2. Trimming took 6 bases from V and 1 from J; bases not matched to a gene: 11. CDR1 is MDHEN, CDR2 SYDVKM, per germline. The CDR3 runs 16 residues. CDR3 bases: TGTGCCAGCAGGGACCACGGGAGGGACACTTCCTACGAGCAGTACTTC. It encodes CASRDHGRDTSYEQYF.

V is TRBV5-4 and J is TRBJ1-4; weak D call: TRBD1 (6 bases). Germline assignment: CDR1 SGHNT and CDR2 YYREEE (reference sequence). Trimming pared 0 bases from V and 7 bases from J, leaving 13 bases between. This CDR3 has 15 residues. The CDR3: CASSLAGTRGEKLFF. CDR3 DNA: TGTGCCAGCAGCTTGGCCGGGACACGAGGTGAAAAACTGTTTTTT.

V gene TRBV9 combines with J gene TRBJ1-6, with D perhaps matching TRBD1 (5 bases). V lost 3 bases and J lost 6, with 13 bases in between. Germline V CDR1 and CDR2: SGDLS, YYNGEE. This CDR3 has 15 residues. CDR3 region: CASSAQQVLNSPLHF. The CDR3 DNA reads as TGTGCCAGCAGCGCCCAACAGGTCCTTAATTCACCCCTCCACTTT. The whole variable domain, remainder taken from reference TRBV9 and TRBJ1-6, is DSGVTQTPKHLITATGQRVTLRCSPRSGDLSVYWYQQSLDQGLQFLIQYYNGEERAKGNILERFSAQQFPDLHSELNLSSLELGDSALYFCASSAQQVLNSPLHFGNGTRLTVT.

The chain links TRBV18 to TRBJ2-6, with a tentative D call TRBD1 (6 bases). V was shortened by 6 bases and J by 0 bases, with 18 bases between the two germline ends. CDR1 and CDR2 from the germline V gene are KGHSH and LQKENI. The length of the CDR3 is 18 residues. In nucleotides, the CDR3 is TGTGCCAGCTCCCCAATAGGGCAGGGGACCTCTGGGGCCAACGTCCTGACTTTC. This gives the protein CASSPIGQGTSGANVLTF.

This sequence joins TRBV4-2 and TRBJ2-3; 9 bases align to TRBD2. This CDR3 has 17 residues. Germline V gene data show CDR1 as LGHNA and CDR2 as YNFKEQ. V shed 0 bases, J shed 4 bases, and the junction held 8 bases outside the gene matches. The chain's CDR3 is CASSQDPAGGPSDTQYF. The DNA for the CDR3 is TGTGCCAGCAGCCAAGATCCCGCGGGAGGGCCCTCAGATACGCAGTATTTT.